A single sample is the source of the 26 T cell receptor beta chains below, sequenced in a study of T-cell memory formation after mild COVID-19 (dated by TCRdb to the early 2020s). Libraries were made using 5' RACE. The instrument given in TCRdb is Illumina NovaSeq 6000. TCRdb reran the public reads through fastp at Q25 and MiXCR, keeping productive beta chains. Rows merge per CDR3 protein into single entries with the most common DNA and genes. This sample gives about 390,000 distinct CDR3 sequences in total; approximately 15% of them show up just once. The ten largest clones capture about 22% of the sample. Sequencing was done on a sample of PBMCs or a T cell subset sorted from them (not recorded which). The source of these receptors is a man younger than 35 who had mild COVID-19 (a few samples of this study predate the infection). The sample titles of this study are shuffled in the database, so cell type and time point are left out; the donor was told from shared clones.

The chain is built from TRBV20-1 and TRBJ2-1; possible D gene TRBD2, 6 bases. This CDR3 has 13 residues. V was clipped by 5 bases and J by 0 bases, with 8 bases between them. The V gene's germline CDR1 is DFQATT and CDR2 SNEGSKA (reference sequence). The CDR3 DNA is TGCAGTGCTGTGCGGGGCTCCTACAATGAGCAGTTCTTC. Its protein is CSAVRGSYNEQFF.

The V call is TRBV3-1, the J call TRBJ2-1; D not resolved. With 1 base removed from V and 5 bases from J, the gap between germline ends came to 15 bases. The CDR3 loop spans 16 amino acids. Germline CDR1 and CDR2: LGHDT and YNNKEL (reference sequence). The CDR3 is CASSQVKRAYNNEQFF. The CDR3 bases are TGTGCCAGCAGCCAAGTGAAGCGAGCCTACAACAATGAGCAGTTCTTC.

The chain uses TRBV6-4 and TRBJ2-2; the D gene could be TRBD1 or TRBD2 (7 bases each). The ends were cut back, 5 bases at V and 5 bases at J, with 18 bases in the middle. The CDR3 contains 16 residues. Per germline, CDR1 MRHNA and CDR2 SNTAGT. The CDR3 region is CASSLTAGQPTGELFF. DNA of the CDR3: TGTGCCAGCAGTTTGACAGCGGGACAGCCGACCGGGGAGCTGTTTTTT.

V and J are TRBV12-3 or TRBV12-4 and TRBJ2-3; D is perhaps TRBD1 (6 bases). This CDR3 is built from 18 residues. Trimming pared 3 bases from V and 1 base from J, leaving 20 bases between. CDR3 loop: CASSFLERSGEGTDTQYF. The CDR3 DNA reads TGTGCCAGCAGTTTTTTGGAGCGGTCAGGGGAAGGCACAGATACGCAGTATTTT.

In this sample, this clonotype turned up a few times. The DNA of the CDR3 is TGTGCCAGCAGTCGACTACTGGAGCAGTACTTC. Amino acid sequence: CASSRLLEQYF. The genes are TRBV6-1 and TRBJ2-7; possible D gene TRBD2, 5 bases. This CDR3 comprises 11 residues. V shed 5 bases and J shed 7 bases, with 9 bases lying between them. Germline CDR1 and CDR2: MNHNS and SASEGT.

A few counts support this clonotype. The chain joins TRBV2 to TRBJ2-3; maybe TRBD2 (5 bases). The V end lost 7 bases, the J end lost 8 bases, and 16 bases lay between the germline ends. The CDR3 spans 13 residues. Per the germline V gene, CDR1 is SNHLY and CDR2 is FYNNEI. The CDR3 protein is CASNAGPQFTQYF. In DNA form, the CDR3 reads TGTGCCAGCAATGCGGGTCCCCAGTTTACGCAGTATTTT.

This clonotype has only a few counts. V gene TRBV7-6 combines with J gene TRBJ1-1; no clear D. The CDR3 is 13 residues long. Germline V gene lookup returns CDR1 SGHVS and CDR2 FNYEAQ. V shed 3 bases and J shed 1 base, with 6 bases lying between them. The CDR3 DNA follows: TGTGCCAGCAGCTTCGGTTGGAACACTGAAGCTTTCTTT. Translation: CASSFGWNTEAFF.

The table lists this clonotype with a few counts. The chain recombines TRBV25-1 with TRBJ2-6; the D is unclear. This CDR3 spans 16 amino acids. Germline V gene lookup returns CDR1 MGHDK and CDR2 SYGVNS. V was trimmed by 7 bases and J by 0 bases, leaving 13 bases between them. For the CDR3, the DNA is TGTGCCAGCACGGGTTTCCGAAGCTCTGGGGCCAACGTCCTGACTTTC. Its translation: CASTGFRSSGANVLTF.

V usage is TRBV20-1 and J usage is TRBJ2-1; D is ambiguous. This CDR3 contains 13 residues. The germline CDR1 and CDR2 sequences are DFQATT and SNEGSKA (reference sequence). V was pared by 0 bases and J by 15 bases, with 18 bases between. The CDR3 DNA reads TGCAGTGCTAGAGATCTCATGGTGGCGGCCCCGTTCTTC. This codes for CSARDLMVAAPFF.

The table lists this clonotype with a few counts. The chain employs TRBV6-5 and TRBJ1-2, with 8 nucleotides matching TRBD1. Germline V CDR1 and CDR2: MNHEY, SVGAGI. The V and J ends lost 10 bases and 6 bases, in that order; junction bases with no gene match: 4. CDR3 length: 11 residues. The CDR3 bases are TGTGCCACCCAACAGGGGGATGGCTACACCTTC. Translated, it gives CATQQGDGYTF.

The sample holds a few counts of this clonotype. This chain connects TRBV6-5 to TRBJ1-2; D remains ambiguous. The CDR3 has 16 residues. Germline V gives CDR1 MNHEY, CDR2 SVGAGI. Trimming took off 0 bases at V and 8 bases at J, with 19 bases between the two ends. The CDR3 loop is CASSYSVYVVDGGYTF. The DNA for the CDR3 is TGTGCCAGCAGTTACTCGGTCTATGTGGTTGATGGAGGCTACACCTTC.

The chain carries TRBV5-1 and TRBJ1-5, with TRBD1 identical over 8 bases. V was clipped by 0 bases and J by 0 bases; unmatched bases: 17. The CDR3 runs 21 residues. Germline assignment: CDR1 SGHRS and CDR2 YFSETQ. The CDR3 spells CASSLGGGPGQAWHSNQPQHF. CDR3 nucleotide sequence: TGCGCCAGCAGCTTGGGTGGGGGTCCGGGACAGGCGTGGCATAGCAATCAGCCCCAGCATTTT.

The chain carries TRBV6-2 or TRBV6-3 and TRBJ2-5; the match to TRBD2 covers 15 bases. Trimming removed 1 base from V and 0 bases from J; junction bases left unmatched: 9. Germline lookup yields CDR1 MNHEY and CDR2 SVGEGT. This CDR3 is built from 20 residues. CDR3 bases: TGTGCCAGCAGTTACTTCATCTCCGGGACTAGCGGGGGGTACCAAGAGACCCAGTACTTC. It specifies CASSYFISGTSGGYQETQYF.

This clonotype was seen only a few times. The chain recombines TRBV4-3 with TRBJ1-5; 7 nucleotides line up with TRBD1. The CDR3 is 18 amino acids. The germline gives CDR1 LGHNA, CDR2 YSLEER. V was clipped by 1 base and J by 6 bases; unmatched bases: 15. CDR3 bases: TGCGCCAGCAGCCAAGGCCGCCCCCTGACAGGGATCGCTCAGCCCCAGCATTTT. Protein sequence: CASSQGRPLTGIAQPQHF.

The chain uses TRBV7-9 and TRBJ1-1; no clear D. CDR1 is SEHNR and CDR2 is FQNEAQ in the germline V gene (reference sequence). The germline V and J ends were trimmed by 2 bases and 5 bases, with 18 bases remaining between them. This CDR3 has 16 residues. In nucleotides, the CDR3 is TGTGCCAGCAGCTTATCGGGGTTGGTGGGGTATACTGAAGCTTTCTTT. Translated, it gives CASSLSGLVGYTEAFF. Together with reference TRBV7-9 and TRBJ1-1, the CDR3 gives the full variable domain: DTGVSQNPRHKITKRGQNVTFRCDPISEHNRLYWYRQTLGQGPEFLTYFQNEAQLEKSRLLSDRFSAERPKGSFSTLEIQRTEQGDSAMYLCASSLSGLVGYTEAFFGQGTRLTVV.

The rearrangement links TRBV6-2 or TRBV6-3 to TRBJ2-2, with a tentative D call TRBD2 (5 bases). CDR3 length: 14 amino acids. The ends were cut back, 4 bases at V and 4 bases at J, with 10 bases in the middle. Germline CDR1 MNHEY, CDR2 SVGEGT. CDR3 protein: CASSSLRGTGELFF. Here the CDR3 DNA reads TGTGCCAGCAGTTCCTTACGGGGCACCGGGGAGCTGTTTTTT.

This clonotype has just a few counts. The chain uses TRBV20-1 and TRBJ1-2; the match to TRBD1 covers 8 bases. J gave up 4 bases and V 2 bases, and 12 bases lay outside the gene matches. The CDR3 consists of 16 residues. CDR1 and CDR2 (germline): DFQATT, SNEGSKA (reference sequence). CDR3 sequence reads: CSARTIKGQAIYGYTF. The CDR3 nucleotides are TGCAGTGCTAGAACTATAAAGGGACAGGCAATCTATGGCTACACCTTC.

The chain recombines TRBV6-6 with TRBJ1-5; TRBD1 is a possible D gene (5 bases). CDR1 MNHNY and CDR2 SVGAGI come from the germline V gene (reference sequence). This CDR3 is 10 amino acids long. V was trimmed by 8 bases and J by 14 bases, leaving 13 bases between them. This chain's CDR3 is CASGPGGEHF. DNA for the CDR3: TGTGCCAGCGGGCCCGGGGGTGAGCATTTT.

The J gene is TRBJ2-5, the V gene TRBV5-1; TRBD2 agrees at 13 bases. From germline, CDR1 is SGHRS and CDR2 YFSETQ. Germline trimming cut 4 bases from V and 4 bases from J; bases unmatched to any gene: 7. There are 16 residues in the CDR3. CDR3 region: CASSPGLAGARETQYF. DNA for the CDR3: TGCGCCAGCAGCCCCGGACTAGCGGGGGCCCGAGAGACCCAGTACTTC.

This clonotype came up many times. This sequence joins TRBV4-3 and TRBJ2-1; D ambiguous. Germline V gene data show CDR1 as LGHNA and CDR2 as YSLEER. Between the trimmed V and J ends, which lost 0 bases and 9 bases, there was a span of 6 bases. The CDR3 extends over 12 amino acids. As DNA, the CDR3 is TGCGCCAGCAGCCAAGATTGGGGTGAGCAGTTCTTC. Translated, it gives CASSQDWGEQFF.

The chain is built from TRBV6-6 and TRBJ1-2; D remains ambiguous. CDR1 is MNHNY and CDR2 is SVGAGI in the germline V gene (reference sequence). V lost 5 bases and J 0 bases, leaving 10 bases between the germline ends. The CDR3 spans 14 residues. Here the CDR3 reads CASSASDTNYGYTF. The CDR3 coding sequence is TGTGCCAGCAGTGCGAGCGATACTAACTATGGCTACACCTTC.

The V gene is TRBV7-3, the J gene TRBJ1-2; 7 bases agree with TRBD1. The CDR3 is 13 residues long. Per germline, CDR1 SGHTA and CDR2 FQGTGA. V lost 5 bases, J lost 6 bases, and 6 bases stayed unmatched. CDR3 in DNA: TGTGCCAGCAGCCCTACTACAGGGGATGGCTACACCTTC. Translated: CASSPTTGDGYTF.

This clonotype was found a few times. V usage is TRBV7-2 and J usage is TRBJ2-7; the D gene is possibly TRBD2 (6 bases). Looked up from germline, CDR1 is SGHTA and CDR2 is FQGNSA. The CDR3 has 15 residues. Trimming removed 2 bases from V and 1 base from J, with 12 bases in between. This chain's CDR3 is CASSLRPGDSYEQYV. For the CDR3, the DNA is TGTGCCAGCAGCTTAAGACCGGGGGATTCCTACGAGCAGTACGTC.

The chain uses TRBV10-3 and TRBJ2-2; TRBD2 agrees at 8 bases. The CDR3 is made up of 19 amino acids. V lost 0 bases, J lost 2 bases, and 11 bases stayed unmatched. The germline CDR1 and CDR2 sequences are ENHRY and SYGVKD. For the CDR3, the DNA is TGTGCCATCAGTGAGTCGGGATACTGGCTAGCGGGCAACACCGGGGAGCTGTTTTTT. Translation: CAISESGYWLAGNTGELFF.

The gene calls are TRBV4-3 and TRBJ1-6, with D possibly matching TRBD1 (6 bases). Trimming took 0 bases from V and 9 from J, leaving 21 bases between them. This CDR3 comprises 18 residues. CDR1 is LGHNA, CDR2 YSLEER, per germline. CDR3 in amino acids: CASSQESGRGARSSPLHF. In nucleotides, the CDR3 is TGCGCCAGCAGCCAAGAATCGGGTCGGGGGGCGAGGAGTTCACCCCTCCACTTT.

The genes are TRBV7-9 and TRBJ1-2; 8 bases are shared with TRBD1. This CDR3 spans 16 amino acids. Germline CDR1 is SEHNR and CDR2 is FQNEAQ (reference sequence). The trim removed 4 bases at V and 8 bases at J, leaving 15 bases unmatched. Here the CDR3 reads CASSSRGQAVLEGYTF. The CDR3 coding sequence is TGTGCCAGCAGCTCGAGGGGACAGGCGGTTTTGGAGGGCTACACCTTC.